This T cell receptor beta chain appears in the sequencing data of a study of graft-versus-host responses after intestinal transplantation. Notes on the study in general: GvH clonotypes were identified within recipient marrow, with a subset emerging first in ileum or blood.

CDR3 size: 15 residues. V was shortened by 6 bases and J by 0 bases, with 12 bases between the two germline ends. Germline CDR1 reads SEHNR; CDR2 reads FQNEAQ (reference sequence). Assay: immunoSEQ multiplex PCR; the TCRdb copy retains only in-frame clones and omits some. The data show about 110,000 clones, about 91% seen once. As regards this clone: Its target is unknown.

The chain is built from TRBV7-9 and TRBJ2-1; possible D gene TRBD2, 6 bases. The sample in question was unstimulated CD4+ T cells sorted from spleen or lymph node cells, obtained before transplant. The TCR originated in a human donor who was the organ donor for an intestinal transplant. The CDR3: CASRVGGDSYNEQFF. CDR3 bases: TGTGCCAGCAGGGTCGGGGGAGACTCCTACAATGAGCAGTTCTTC.